The 6 T cell receptor beta chains reported below all come from one sample, sequenced in a study of PD-1 blockade in classical Hodgkin lymphoma. Profiling relied on immunoSEQ multiplex PCR, and the TCRdb table lists in-frame clones only, not all of them. The data hold some 15,000 clones, with roughly 79% observed a single time. Time point defined: cycle 4 day 1 (C4D1), after about 6 weeks of nivolumab. With no exception, relapse followed autologous stem cell transplantation in all patients, and brentuximab vedotin exposure varied. Researchers report purifying CD4+ T cells from thawed PBMCs by magnetic negative selection. Sequences were derived from CD4+ T cells from blood, sampled before the fourth cycle of nivolumab. The receptors come from a human donor with classical Hodgkin lymphoma.

The rearrangement joins TRBV18 to TRBJ2-1, with D perhaps assigned TRBD1 or TRBD2 (5 bases each). With 8 bases removed from V and 7 bases from J, the gap between germline ends came to 12 bases. The CDR3 extends over 12 amino acids. Germline values: CDR1 KGHSH, CDR2 LQKENI. The CDR3 protein is CASQYWGNEQFF. As DNA, the CDR3 is TGTGCCAGCCAGTATTGGGGGAATGAGCAGTTCTTC.

This chain uses TRBV19 with TRBJ1-4; no clear D. Germline V lookup: CDR1 LNHDA, CDR2 SQIVND (reference sequence). The CDR3 has 13 residues. V lost 2 bases to trimming and J lost 11 bases, with 12 bases between them. The CDR3 region is CASSIPAVGKLFF. The CDR3 DNA follows: TGTGCCAGTAGTATACCGGCGGTGGGGAAACTGTTTTTT.

V and J are TRBV7-6 and TRBJ2-1; D may be TRBD2 (5 bases). V was clipped by 5 bases and J by 2 bases, with 13 bases between them. This CDR3 spans 15 amino acids. Germline lookup yields CDR1 SGHVS and CDR2 FNYEAQ. CDR3 region: CASSRASITYNEQFF. CDR3 DNA: TGTGCCAGCAGCCGAGCTAGCATCACCTACAATGAGCAGTTCTTC.

The chain carries TRBV10-2 and TRBJ2-7; D remains unclear. Trimming took off 4 bases at V and 2 bases at J, with 3 bases between the two ends. Looked up from germline, CDR1 is WSHSY and CDR2 is SAAADI. The CDR3 is made up of 11 amino acids. CDR3 amino acids: CASSGTYEQYF. For the CDR3, the DNA is TGCGCCAGCAGTGGGACCTACGAGCAGTACTTC.

V is TRBV18 and J is TRBJ1-1; no clear D gene. CDR1 and CDR2 (germline): KGHSH, LQKENI. Trimming pared 3 bases from V and 2 bases from J, leaving 7 bases between. The CDR3 consists of 13 residues. CDR3 DNA: TGTGCCAGCTCACCCTGGACCAACACTGAAGCTTTCTTT. This gives the protein CASSPWTNTEAFF.

The V and J genes are TRBV5-5 and TRBJ1-1; D gene uncertain. The CDR3 loop spans 13 amino acids. V was pared by 3 bases and J by 3 bases, with 9 bases between. Germline CDR1 SGHKS, CDR2 YYEKEE (reference sequence). In DNA form, the CDR3 reads TGTGCCAGCAGCTCATGGTGGGACACTGAAGCTTTCTTT. Its protein is CASSSWWDTEAFF.